This T cell receptor beta chain was observed in a study of Ad26.COV2.S vaccination and SARS-CoV-2 variants. V was clipped by 6 bases and J by 8 bases, with 25 bases between them. There are 17 residues in the CDR3. CDR1 and CDR2 from the germline V gene are SGHAT and FQNNGV. The repertoire was sequenced with immunoSEQ multiplex PCR; TCRdb's copy has only in-frame clones and lacks some. The sample records approximately 340,000 clones, approximately 81% being singletons. Findings and limits, study-wide: Across vaccine and placebo recipients, the breadth of non-spike TCRs was similar. The analyses of TCR breadth and depth may have understated the size of total T cell responses.

Specified treatment: roughly 18 received Ad26.COV2.S at low or high dose, single or two shots; roughly 5 received placebo; per-sample allocation not given. It was on day 63 after the first vaccine or placebo injection that samples were taken. An Ad26 vector was used to express Wuhan-strain SARS-CoV-2 spike as the vaccine. As to this clone: The target antigen is unknown.

The starting material was peripheral blood, obtained in a trial of Ad26.COV2.S vaccine versus placebo. This sequence was found in a person aged 18-60 years who received the Ad26.COV2.S COVID-19 vaccine or a placebo. The rearrangement joins TRBV11-2 to TRBJ1-4, with D unclear. CDR3 nucleotides: TGTGCCAGCAGTCCCCTGGGCTGGCACCCGGGTGGGGAAAAACTGTTTTTT. Its protein product is CASSPLGWHPGGEKLFF.